This T cell receptor beta chain was observed in a study of blood T cell repertoires in COVID-19. Overall study context: The origin of the acute and convalescent COVID-19 samples was the United States, Italy and Spain.

As originally analysed: Researchers report that nucleated cell counts were estimated from reference gene primer amplification. Clones were read by immunoSEQ multiplex PCR, and TCRdb kept only the in-frame ones, dropping some. V and J calls plus clone size are reproduced from that table; the DNA served to infer D and trimming. The sample lists about 310,000 clones, 85% occurring once. Cohort placement rested on clinical history that participants reported themselves. This CDR3 has 15 residues. Trimming removed 1 base from V and 7 bases from J, with 11 bases in between. Germline CDR1 is SGHVS and CDR2 is FQNEAQ.

V is TRBV7-8 and J is TRBJ1-6; D might be TRBD1 (5 bases). The TCR was taken from a young woman who had been exposed to COVID-19. Sequenced input: PBMCs or T cells enriched from blood (not recorded which). The CDR3 nucleotides read TGTGCCAGCAGCTTAGTTGCAGGGCGGAATTCACCCCTCCACTTT. It yields the protein CASSLVAGRNSPLHF.